This T cell receptor beta chain was captured in a study of T cell responses to AZD1222 COVID-19 vaccine. Study-level points and caveats: Unmutated variant regions are reportedly the target of nearly half of TCRs that are spike-specific. CD4 TCRs covered the whole spike, strongest at regions 160-218 and 743-854.

This clone was observed a single time. Its antigen is not identified. The trim removed 4 bases at V and 5 bases at J, leaving 5 bases unmatched. CDR3 length equals 13 residues. CDR1 is SGHKS and CDR2 is YYEKEE in the germline V gene (reference sequence). Repertoires were generated with immunoSEQ multiplex PCR, while TCRdb's copy carries only in-frame clones and drops some. Counted here are some 150,000 clones, roughly 92% occurring once; the ten biggest clones make up roughly 1.2%. Sequenced here: peripheral blood, sampled on day 0 of AZD1222 vaccination. The chain joins TRBV5-5 to TRBJ1-2; TRBD1 aligns across 7 bases. This sequence originates from an adult in good health. DNA for the CDR3: TGTGCCAGCAGCCCGGACAGGAATTATGGCTACACCTTC. This translates into CASSPDRNYGYTF.